Listed here is a single TCR beta chain. No antigen is known for it. Trimming left V 4 bases short and J 6 bases short, with 9 bases between. Germline lookup yields CDR1 GTSNPN and CDR2 SVGIG (reference sequence). This CDR3 spans 11 amino acids. The treatment: oral pan-JAK inhibitor, 5-10 mg twice daily. PBMCs were stained for CD3, CD4 and CD8, and CD4+ and CD8+ T cells were sorted. This entry is derived from a study of CD8+ T cells in alopecia areata. Sequencing relied on a cDNA template that was reverse transcribed from extracted RNA. Data came from immunoSEQ multiplex PCR; TCRdb stores just in-frame clones and leaves some out. This sample has about 250,000 clones, with around 64% found just once. Study outcomes and limitations: Scalp specimens additionally yield sequences from normal skin's resident alphabeta T cells.

The source was CD4+ T cells sorted from blood, collected around week 54, from a patient treated with tofacitinib. The TCR was taken from a human donor with alopecia areata. The V and J genes are TRBV30 and TRBJ1-1; D is perhaps TRBD1 (5 bases). CDR3 sequence (DNA): TGTGCCTGGATACAGGTCTCTGAAGCTTTCTTT. It is translated as CAWIQVSEAFF.